This T cell receptor beta chain was found in a study of vaccination and CD4 T cells after COVID-19. For the study at large: Nasal swab PCR identified SARS-CoV-2 in the convalescent patients, of whom fewer than 10 were mild and one severe. Post-vaccine sampling followed dose two by a median 72 days (range 14 to 241). Recovered patients in the cohort numbered six men and four women, two of them Hispanic.

CD4+ T cells that had been cultured provided DNA sequenced with the Oncomine TCR Beta short-read assay. TCRdb reanalysed the PCR reads using MiXCR and keeps one entry per CDR3 protein. The sample holds approximately 16,000 distinct CDR3 sequences, around three fifths seen once. Specified treatment: approximately 9-day PBMC culture with coronavirus spike peptide pools or control peptides (ViraFEST assay). After removal of 0 bases from V and 4 bases from J, the junction contained 7 bases not matched to a gene. The CDR3 is made up of 16 amino acids. Germline CDR1 is DFQATT and CDR2 is SNEGSKA (reference sequence). In regard to this clonotype: What it binds is not known.

The TCR sequence derives from a human donor who had recovered from COVID-19. Sequencing input: CD4+ T cells from blood, cultured in vitro. The chain links TRBV20-1 to TRBJ2-1, with 9 bases lining up with TRBD2. CDR3 bases: TGCAGTGCTAGAGATCGAAGCGGGGGGTCATACAATGAGCAGTTCTTC. Protein sequence: CSARDRSGGSYNEQFF.